This TCR beta chain was found in a study of shared clonotypes between healthy human individuals. The CDR3 spans 12 residues. Germline values: CDR1 MDHEN, CDR2 SYDVKM. V dropped 3 bases and J dropped 5 bases, with 7 bases sitting between them. TCRdb keeps only in-frame clones here, not all; method: immunoSEQ multiplex PCR. The sample includes around 980,000 clones, approximately 80% of them seen just once. Sequencing was done on a sample of memory CD4+ T cells from PBMCs. The subset denotes: CD45RA-negative fraction. The receptor was isolated from a man aged 18 to 30 in good health. Some clones in this sample may be carry-over from other donors' samples. The V and J genes are TRBV28 and TRBJ1-2; no clear D. CDR3 nucleotide sequence: TGTGCCAGCAGTTTTATGAGGTATGGCTACACCTTC. Its translation: CASSFMRYGYTF.